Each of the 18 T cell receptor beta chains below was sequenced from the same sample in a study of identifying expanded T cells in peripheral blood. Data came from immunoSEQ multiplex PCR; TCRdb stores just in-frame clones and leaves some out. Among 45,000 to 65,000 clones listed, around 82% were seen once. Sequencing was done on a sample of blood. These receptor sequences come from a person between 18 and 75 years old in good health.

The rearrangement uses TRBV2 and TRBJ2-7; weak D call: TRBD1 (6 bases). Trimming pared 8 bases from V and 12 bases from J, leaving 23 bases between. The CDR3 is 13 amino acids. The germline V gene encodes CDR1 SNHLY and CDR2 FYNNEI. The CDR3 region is CASALQGQLERYV. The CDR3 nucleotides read TGTGCCAGCGCGTTACAGGGCCAGCTAGAACGGTACGTC.

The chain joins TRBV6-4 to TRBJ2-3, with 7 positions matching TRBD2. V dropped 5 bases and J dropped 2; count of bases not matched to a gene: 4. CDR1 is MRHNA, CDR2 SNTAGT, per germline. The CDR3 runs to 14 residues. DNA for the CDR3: TGTGCCAGCAGTAGCGGGAAAAACACAGATACGCAGTATTTT. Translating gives CASSSGKNTDTQYF.

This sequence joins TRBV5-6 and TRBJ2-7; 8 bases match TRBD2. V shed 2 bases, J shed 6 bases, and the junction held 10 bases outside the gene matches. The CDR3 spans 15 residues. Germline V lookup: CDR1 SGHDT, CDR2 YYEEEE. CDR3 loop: CASSFNGRALFEQYF. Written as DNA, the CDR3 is TGTGCCAGCAGCTTTAACGGGAGGGCCTTGTTCGAGCAGTACTTC.

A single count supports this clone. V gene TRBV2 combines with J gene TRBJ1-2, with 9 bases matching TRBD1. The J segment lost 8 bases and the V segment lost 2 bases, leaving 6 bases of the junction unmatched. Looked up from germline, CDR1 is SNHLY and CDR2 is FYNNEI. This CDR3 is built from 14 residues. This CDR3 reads CASSERDRAGGYTF. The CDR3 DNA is TGTGCCAGCAGTGAAAGGGACAGGGCGGGGGGCTACACCTTC.

This chain's CDR3 is CASSLRNYEQYF. The CDR3 DNA reads as TGTGCCAGCAGCTTGCGAAACTACGAGCAGTACTTC. The V gene is TRBV7-6, the J gene TRBJ2-7; D ambiguous. In germline, CDR1 is SGHVS, CDR2 FNYEAQ. The CDR3 totals 12 residues. The V end lost 3 bases, the J end lost 3 bases, and 6 bases lay between the germline ends.

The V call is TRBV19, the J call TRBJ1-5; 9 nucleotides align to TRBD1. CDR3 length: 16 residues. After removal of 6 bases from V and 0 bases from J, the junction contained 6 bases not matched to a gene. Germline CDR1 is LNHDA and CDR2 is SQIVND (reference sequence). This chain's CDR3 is CASSPDRGVSNQPQHF. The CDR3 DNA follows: TGTGCCAGTAGCCCAGACAGGGGGGTTAGCAATCAGCCCCAGCATTTT.

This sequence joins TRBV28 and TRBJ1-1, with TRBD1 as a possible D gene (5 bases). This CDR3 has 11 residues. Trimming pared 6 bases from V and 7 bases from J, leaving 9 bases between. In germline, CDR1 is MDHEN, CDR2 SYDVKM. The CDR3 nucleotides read TGTGCCAGCAGGGGGGGTCTTGAAGCTTTCTTT. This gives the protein CASRGGLEAFF. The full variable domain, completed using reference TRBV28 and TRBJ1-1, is DVKVTQSSRYLVKRTGEKVFLECVQDMDHENMFWYRQDPGLGLRLIYFSYDVKMKEKGDIPEGYSVSREKKERFSLILESASTNQTSMYLCASRGGLEAFFGQGTRLTVV.

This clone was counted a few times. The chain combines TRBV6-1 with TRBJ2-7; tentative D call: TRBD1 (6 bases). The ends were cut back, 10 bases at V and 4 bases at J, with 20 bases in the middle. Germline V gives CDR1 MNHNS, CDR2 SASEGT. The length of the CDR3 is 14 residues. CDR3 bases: TGTGCCACTGAGAGGACAGAGGCTAAGTACGAGCAGTACGTC. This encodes CATERTEAKYEQYV.

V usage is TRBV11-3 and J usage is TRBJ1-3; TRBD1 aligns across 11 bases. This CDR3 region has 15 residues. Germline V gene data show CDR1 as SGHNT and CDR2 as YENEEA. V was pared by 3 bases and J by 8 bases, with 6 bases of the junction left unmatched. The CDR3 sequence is CASSFSGTGGDTIYF. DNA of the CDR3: TGTGCCAGCAGCTTCTCCGGGACAGGGGGGGACACCATATATTTT.

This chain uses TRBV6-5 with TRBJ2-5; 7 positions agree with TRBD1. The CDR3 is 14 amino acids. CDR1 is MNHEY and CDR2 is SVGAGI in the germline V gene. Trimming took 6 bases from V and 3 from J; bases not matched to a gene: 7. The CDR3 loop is CASRSGQRKETQYF. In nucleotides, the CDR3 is TGTGCCAGCAGGTCGGGACAGAGAAAAGAGACCCAGTACTTC.

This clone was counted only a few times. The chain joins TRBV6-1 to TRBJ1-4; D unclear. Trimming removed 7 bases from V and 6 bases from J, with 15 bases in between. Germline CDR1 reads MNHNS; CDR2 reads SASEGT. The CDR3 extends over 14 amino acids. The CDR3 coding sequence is TGTGCCAGCAAATGGACGATAGGGTATGAAAAACTGTTTTTT. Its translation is CASKWTIGYEKLFF.

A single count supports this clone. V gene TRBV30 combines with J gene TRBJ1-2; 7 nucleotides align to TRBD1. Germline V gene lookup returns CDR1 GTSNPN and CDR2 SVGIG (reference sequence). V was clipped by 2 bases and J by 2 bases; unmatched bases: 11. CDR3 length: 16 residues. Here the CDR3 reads CAWSLGQARRNYGYTF. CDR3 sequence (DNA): TGTGCCTGGAGTCTAGGACAGGCACGAAGAAACTATGGCTACACCTTC.

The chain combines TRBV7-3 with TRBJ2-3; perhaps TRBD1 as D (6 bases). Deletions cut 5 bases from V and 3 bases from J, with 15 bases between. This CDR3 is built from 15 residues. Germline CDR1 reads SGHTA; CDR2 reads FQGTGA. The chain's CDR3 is CASSTFGTQTDTQYF. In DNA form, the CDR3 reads TGTGCCAGCAGCACATTCGGGACACAGACAGATACGCAGTATTTT.

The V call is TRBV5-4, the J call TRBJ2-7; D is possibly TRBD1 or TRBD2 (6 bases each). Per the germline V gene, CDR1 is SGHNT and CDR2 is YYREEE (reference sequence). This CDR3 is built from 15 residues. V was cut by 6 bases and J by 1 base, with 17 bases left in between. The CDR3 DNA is TGTGCCAGCACCCAATCAGGGGACTCGTCCTACGAGCAGTACGTC. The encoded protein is CASTQSGDSSYEQYV.

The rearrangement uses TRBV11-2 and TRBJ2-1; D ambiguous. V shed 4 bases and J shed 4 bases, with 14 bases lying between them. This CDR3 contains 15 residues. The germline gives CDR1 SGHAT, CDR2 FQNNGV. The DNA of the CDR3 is TGTGCCAGCAGCTCATTACTCCCCCCATACAATGAGCAGTTCTTC. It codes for CASSSLLPPYNEQFF.

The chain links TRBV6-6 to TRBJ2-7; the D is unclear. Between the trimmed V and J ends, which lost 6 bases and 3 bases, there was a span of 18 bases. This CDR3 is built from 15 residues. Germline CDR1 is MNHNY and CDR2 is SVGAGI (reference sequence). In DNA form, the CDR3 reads TGTGCCAGCAGGTTTTCATGGACGGTGAACTACGAGCAGTACTTC. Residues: CASRFSWTVNYEQYF.

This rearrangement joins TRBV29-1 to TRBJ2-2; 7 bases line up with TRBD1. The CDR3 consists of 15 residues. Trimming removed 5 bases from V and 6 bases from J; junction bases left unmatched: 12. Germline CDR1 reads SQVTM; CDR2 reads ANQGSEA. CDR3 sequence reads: CSVLVGTAMAGELFF. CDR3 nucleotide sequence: TGCAGCGTTCTCGTCGGGACAGCTATGGCCGGGGAGCTGTTTTTT.

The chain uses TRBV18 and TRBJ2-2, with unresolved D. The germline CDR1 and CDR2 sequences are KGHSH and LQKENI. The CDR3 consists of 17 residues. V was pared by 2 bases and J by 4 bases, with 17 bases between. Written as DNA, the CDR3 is TGTGCCAGCTCACCAAGGGCGCCGGGTCCAATCACCGGGGAGCTGTTTTTT. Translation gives CASSPRAPGPITGELFF.